The entry below describes one TCR beta chain. The target antigen is unknown. The data were produced by immunoSEQ multiplex PCR, yet TCRdb's version contains in-frame clones alone and is incomplete. The table includes fewer than 200,000 clones, about 91% detected once. The record originates from a study of T cell responses to AZD1222 COVID-19 vaccine. Overall study findings and caveats: Reportedly, close to half of spike-specific TCRs are directed against unmutated variant regions.

This CDR3 region has 13 residues. Germline CDR1 GTSNPN, CDR2 SVGIG (reference sequence). Trimming took off 2 bases at V and 2 bases at J, with 9 bases between the two ends. The V gene is TRBV30, the J gene TRBJ1-2; perhaps TRBD1 as D (6 bases). The clonotype was recovered from an adult in good health. Sequences were derived from peripheral blood, sampled on day 0 of AZD1222 vaccination. The CDR3 nucleotides are TGTGCCTGGAGTCGCGGACAGAACTATGGCTACACCTTC. Translating it yields CAWSRGQNYGYTF.